These 30 T cell receptor beta chains were sequenced from one sample in a study of blood T cell repertoires in COVID-19. Using immunoSEQ multiplex PCR, the repertoire was profiled, and TCRdb retains in-frame clones only, with some absent. The sample lists 130,000 to 150,000 clones; around 85% were seen once. Input material: PBMCs or T cells enriched from blood (not recorded which). These TCRs come from a woman in her thirties or forties who had recovered from COVID-19.

J is TRBJ2-7 and V is TRBV7-8; a possible D gene is TRBD1 (5 bases). Deletions cut 7 bases from V and 3 bases from J, with 19 bases between. The CDR3 is made up of 15 amino acids. Germline V gives CDR1 SGHVS, CDR2 FQNEAQ. The CDR3 loop is CASIIRGKPRYEQYF. The CDR3 region has the DNA TGTGCCAGCATCATAAGGGGTAAACCCCGCTACGAGCAGTACTTC. The full variable domain, rest sourced from reference TRBV7-8 and TRBJ2-7, is GAGVSQSPRYKVAKRGQDVALRCDPISGHVSLFWYQQALGQGPEFLTYFQNEAQLDKSGLPSDRFFAERPEGSVSTLKIQRTQQEDSAVYLCASIIRGKPRYEQYFGPGTRLTVT.

The chain is built from TRBV19 and TRBJ2-1; 9 bases align to TRBD2. With V trimmed by 5 bases and J by 7 bases, 6 bases remained unmatched. This CDR3 is 14 amino acids long. Per the germline V gene, CDR1 is LNHDA and CDR2 is SQIVND (reference sequence). The CDR3 sequence: CASSEEREVNEQFF. The CDR3 DNA reads TGTGCCAGTAGTGAGGAGCGGGAGGTAAATGAGCAGTTCTTC. Full variable domain (outside the CDR3, taken from reference TRBV19 and TRBJ2-1): DGGITQSPKYLFRKEGQNVTLSCEQNLNHDAMYWYRQDPGQGLRLIYYSQIVNDFQKGDIAEGYSVSREKKESFPLTVTSAQKNPTAFYLCASSEEREVNEQFFGPGTRLTVL.

This chain uses TRBV7-6 with TRBJ2-2, with a weak D call TRBD2 (5 bases). This CDR3 comprises 15 residues. Deletions cut 1 base from V and 6 bases from J, with 12 bases between. Germline V gives CDR1 SGHVS, CDR2 FNYEAQ. Written as DNA, the CDR3 is TGTGCCAGCAGCTTAGAAGTGGCGGGTGCCGGGGAGCTGTTTTTT. Translation: CASSLEVAGAGELFF.

This clone was seen at least ten times. The chain employs TRBV2 and TRBJ2-7; 14 nucleotides line up with TRBD2. Germline V gene data show CDR1 as SNHLY and CDR2 as FYNNEI. After removal of 6 bases from V and 8 bases from J, the junction contained 9 bases not matched to a gene. This CDR3 has 15 residues. The CDR3 region has the DNA TGTGCCAGCAGAGACTTGGGACTAGCGGGAGAACAGCAGTACTTC. Translation: CASRDLGLAGEQQYF.

CDR3 nucleotide sequence: TGTGCCAGCTCACAATTGGACAGGAACACTGAAGCTTTCTTT. This codes for CASSQLDRNTEAFF. The chain employs TRBV18 and TRBJ1-1; D might be TRBD1 (6 bases). Trimming pared 4 bases from V and 1 base from J, leaving 10 bases between. Germline loops: CDR1 KGHSH, CDR2 LQKENI. The CDR3 runs to 14 residues.

The V gene is TRBV6-5, the J gene TRBJ1-1, with 8 bases that match TRBD1. Germline values: CDR1 MNHEY, CDR2 SVGAGI. The CDR3 extends over 16 amino acids. V lost 4 bases, J lost 3 bases, and 10 bases stayed unmatched. DNA of the CDR3: TGTGCCAGCAGTTCCTGGACAGGGCGGGTGGACACTGAAGCTTTCTTT. This sequence encodes CASSSWTGRVDTEAFF.

This clone was picked up one time. The chain has TRBV5-1 and TRBJ2-7; 9 nucleotides match TRBD2. The CDR3 runs 14 residues. Germline V gives CDR1 SGHRS, CDR2 YFSETQ. V lost 6 bases to trimming and J lost 2 bases; unmatched junction nucleotides: 6. The CDR3 loop reads CASTRTSDTYEQYF. CDR3 DNA: TGCGCCAGCACCCGGACTAGCGATACCTACGAGCAGTACTTC. Based on the CDR3 plus reference TRBV5-1 and TRBJ2-7, the full variable domain is KAGVTQTPRYLIKTRGQQVTLSCSPISGHRSVSWYQQTPGQGLQFLFEYFSETQRNKGNFPGRFSGRQFSNSRSEMNVSTLELGDSALYLCASTRTSDTYEQYFGPGTRLTVT.

This rearrangement joins TRBV5-1 to TRBJ2-5, with a possible D match to TRBD2 (5 bases). Per germline, CDR1 SGHRS and CDR2 YFSETQ. This CDR3 is 16 amino acids long. V lost 2 bases to trimming and J lost 2 bases, with 16 bases between them. The CDR3 here is CASSFAGSALQETQYF. The CDR3 DNA reads as TGCGCCAGCAGCTTTGCCGGTAGCGCCCTACAAGAGACCCAGTACTTC.

This sequence joins TRBV3-1 (or the pseudogene TRBV3-2) and TRBJ1-1, with TRBD1 matching over 9 bases. The CDR3 is made up of 18 amino acids. The junction had 8 bases not matched to a gene; V was cut back by 0 bases and J by 0 bases. Looked up from germline, CDR1 is LGHDT and CDR2 is YNNKEL (reference sequence). CDR3 protein: CASSQERGQGPMNTEAFF. CDR3 in DNA: TGTGCCAGCAGCCAAGAAAGGGGACAGGGCCCCATGAACACTGAAGCTTTCTTT.

This clone was seen only a few times. The chain carries TRBV14 and TRBJ1-2; 7 bases line up with TRBD1. The V segment lost 5 bases and the J segment 2 bases; nucleotides outside the gene matches: 5. From germline, CDR1 is SGHDN and CDR2 FVKESK. The CDR3 extends over 14 amino acids. Here the CDR3 reads CASSWTGGNYGYTF. Here the CDR3 DNA reads TGTGCCAGCAGCTGGACAGGCGGAAACTATGGCTACACCTTC.

This clone was seen just once. The chain is built from TRBV5-4 and TRBJ1-2; 9 nucleotides line up with TRBD1. This CDR3 is 14 amino acids long. The germline gives CDR1 SGHNT, CDR2 YYREEE (reference sequence). V lost 5 bases and J lost 6; bases outside the gene matches: 8. The CDR3 DNA follows: TGTGCCAGCAGAAGGGACAGGGCGTCCGATGGCTACACCTTC. This encodes CASRRDRASDGYTF.

The chain recombines TRBV15 with TRBJ1-1, with a tentative D call TRBD1 (6 bases). Trimming shortened V by 4 bases and J by 5 bases, and 14 bases separated the two germline ends. The V gene's germline CDR1 is LNHNV and CDR2 YYDKDF (reference sequence). This CDR3 is built from 14 residues. CDR3 protein: CATSTRGAKTEAFF. The CDR3 DNA reads TGTGCCACCAGCACCAGGGGCGCGAAAACTGAAGCTTTCTTT.

V is TRBV5-4 and J is TRBJ2-2; weak D call: TRBD1 (5 bases). CDR1 is SGHNT and CDR2 is YYREEE in the germline V gene (reference sequence). Deletions cut 3 bases from V and 4 bases from J, with 13 bases between. The CDR3 has 15 residues. The CDR3 bases are TGTGCCAGCAGCTCCCGGCCTCAGGGCACCGGGGAGCTGTTTTTT. This translates into CASSSRPQGTGELFF.

Comments on this clone: The identical CDR3 is also encoded by other nucleotide sequences in the sample. The chain recombines TRBV19 with TRBJ2-1; 9 bases are a match to TRBD1. V trimming: 5 bases; J trimming: 7 bases; junction bases outside the gene matches: 6. CDR1 and CDR2 from the germline V gene are LNHDA and SQIVND (reference sequence). The CDR3 runs 14 residues. DNA of the CDR3: TGTGCCAGTAGTCTGGGACAGGGTCCGAATGAGCAGTTCTTC. This encodes CASSLGQGPNEQFF.

The rearrangement uses TRBV2 and TRBJ1-1; D not resolved. Trimming removed 6 bases from V and 11 bases from J, with 16 bases in between. The germline V gene has CDR1 SNHLY and CDR2 FYNNEI. The CDR3 runs to 12 residues. The CDR3 DNA is TGTGCCAGCAGGAGGGAGGTGCCCATTGCTTTCTTT. Translated, it gives CASRREVPIAFF.

The chain links TRBV7-9 to TRBJ1-2, with D hard to call. The CDR3 loop spans 17 amino acids. From germline, CDR1 is SEHNR and CDR2 FQNEAQ (reference sequence). With 4 bases removed from V and 0 bases from J, the gap between germline ends came to 18 bases. CDR3 residues: CASSSAVGGPPNYGYTF. CDR3 nucleotides: TGTGCCAGCAGCTCTGCCGTGGGAGGGCCCCCTAACTATGGCTACACCTTC.

This chain uses TRBV5-1 with TRBJ2-3, with D tentatively TRBD2 (5 bases). V lost 0 bases to trimming and J lost 12 bases, with 17 bases between them. The germline gives CDR1 SGHRS, CDR2 YFSETQ. The CDR3 is 14 residues long. The CDR3 loop reads CASSLEVAGRSQYF. CDR3 bases: TGCGCCAGCAGCTTGGAGGTCGCGGGTCGTTCACAGTATTTT.

This sequence joins TRBV7-9 and TRBJ2-6; possible D gene TRBD2, 6 bases. This CDR3 is 18 amino acids long. V was pared by 5 bases and J by 4 bases, with 21 bases between. From germline, CDR1 is SEHNR and CDR2 FQNEAQ (reference sequence). The CDR3 DNA is TGTGCCAGCAGCCTAAACCCTCGGGGAGGTGCGGGGGCCAACGTCCTGACTTTC. The encoded protein is CASSLNPRGGAGANVLTF. Complete variable domain (other parts from reference TRBV7-9 and TRBJ2-6): DTGVSQNPRHKITKRGQNVTFRCDPISEHNRLYWYRQTLGQGPEFLTYFQNEAQLEKSRLLSDRFSAERPKGSFSTLEIQRTEQGDSAMYLCASSLNPRGGAGANVLTFGAGSRLTVL.

The CDR3, as DNA: TGTGCCAGCTCTCCGGACAGGGGGGCTGGGAATTCACCCCTCCACTTT. Its protein product is CASSPDRGAGNSPLHF. This chain uses TRBV18 with TRBJ1-6, with TRBD1 matching 10 bases. Germline CDR1 KGHSH, CDR2 LQKENI. Trimming removed 6 bases from V and 7 bases from J; junction bases left unmatched: 9. CDR3 length: 16 residues.

The rearrangement joins TRBV18 to TRBJ2-7; 9 bases align to TRBD2. The V gene's germline CDR1 is KGHSH and CDR2 LQKENI. There are 13 residues in the CDR3. The V and J ends lost 6 bases and 7 bases, in that order; junction bases with no gene match: 7. The CDR3 nucleotides are TGTGCCAGCTCTAGCGGGGGAGGTAGAGAGCAGTACTTC. Protein: CASSSGGGREQYF.

V and J are TRBV2 and TRBJ1-2, with D perhaps TRBD1 (5 bases). The V gene's germline CDR1 is SNHLY and CDR2 FYNNEI. Trimming stripped 3 bases from V and 5 bases from J, with 10 bases between. This CDR3 is 13 amino acids long. The chain's CDR3 is CASSEGLGYGYTF. The CDR3 nucleotides read TGTGCCAGCAGTGAGGGACTGGGGTATGGCTACACCTTC.

The V gene is TRBV7-3, the J gene TRBJ2-2, with 7 bases identical to TRBD1. CDR1 and CDR2 (germline): SGHTA, FQGTGA. After removal of 5 bases from V and 4 bases from J, the junction contained 10 bases not matched to a gene. CDR3 size: 16 residues. CDR3: CASSQRTGLTTGELFF. The DNA of the CDR3 is TGTGCCAGCAGCCAAAGGACAGGACTCACCACCGGGGAGCTGTTTTTT.

The chain couples TRBV5-1 to TRBJ1-1; no clear D. Germline V CDR1 and CDR2: SGHRS, YFSETQ. The CDR3 has 12 residues. The V gene lost 5 bases and the J gene lost 2 bases, with 7 bases spanning the gap. Here the CDR3 DNA reads TGCGCCAGCAGGGGCGCTAACACTGAAGCTTTCTTT. This sequence encodes CASRGANTEAFF.

The V call is TRBV10-2, the J call TRBJ2-3; TRBD2 matches 10 bases. The CDR3 has 17 residues. Germline lookup yields CDR1 WSHSY and CDR2 SAAADI. V trimming: 8 bases; J trimming: 1 base; junction bases outside the gene matches: 12. This chain's CDR3 is CASRVPTGTSGTDTQYF. CDR3 DNA: TGCGCCAGCCGGGTACCCACGGGGACTAGCGGCACAGATACGCAGTATTTT.

A single count supports this clone. V usage is TRBV24-1 and J usage is TRBJ2-3; 7 nucleotides agree with TRBD1. The ends lost 5 bases at V and 1 base at J; junction bases unmatched: 2. The V gene's germline CDR1 is KGHDR and CDR2 SFDVKD. This CDR3 comprises 14 residues. The CDR3 sequence is CATSGGQGTDTQYF. The CDR3 bases are TGTGCCACCAGTGGAGGACAGGGCACAGATACGCAGTATTTT.

The chain links TRBV23-1 to TRBJ2-5, with a weak D call TRBD2 (5 bases). TRBV23-1 is reported as an ORF; its role is uncertain. Deletions cut 1 base from V and 5 bases from J, with 14 bases between. CDR3 length: 15 amino acids. In nucleotides, the CDR3 is TGCGCCAGCAGTCAATTGGACCCTCCGGGGGAGACCCAGTACTTC. Translating gives CASSQLDPPGETQYF.

The chain uses TRBV7-9 and TRBJ2-1, with a possible D match to TRBD2 (6 bases). Germline-derived CDR1 and CDR2 are SEHNR and FQNEAQ (reference sequence). V was clipped by 5 bases and J by 1 base, with 12 bases between them. This CDR3 region has 15 residues. The CDR3 DNA reads as TGTGCCAGCAGCCCCCGGGACTCGTCCTACAATGAGCAGTTCTTC. This translates into CASSPRDSSYNEQFF.

This CDR3 reads CASTETGNTGELFF. CDR3 nucleotide sequence: TGTGCCAGTACGGAGACAGGGAACACCGGGGAGCTGTTTTTT. The V call is TRBV19, the J call TRBJ2-2; D is perhaps TRBD1 (6 bases). V gave up 7 bases and J gave up 1 base, with 10 bases separating them. The CDR3 sequence is 14 residues long. CDR1 and CDR2 (germline): LNHDA, SQIVND (reference sequence). Full variable domain (missing parts from reference TRBV19 and TRBJ2-2): DGGITQSPKYLFRKEGQNVTLSCEQNLNHDAMYWYRQDPGQGLRLIYYSQIVNDFQKGDIAEGYSVSREKKESFPLTVTSAQKNPTAFYLCASTETGNTGELFFGEGSRLTVL.

This sequence joins TRBV12-5 and TRBJ1-1; TRBD1 matches 7 bases. The trim removed 8 bases at V and 2 bases at J, leaving 11 bases unmatched. Germline CDR1 and CDR2: LGHNT and FRNRAP. This CDR3 is 15 amino acids long. CDR3 region: CASNTAGQINTEAFF. CDR3 DNA sequence: TGTGCTAGTAATACCGCGGGACAGATAAACACTGAAGCTTTCTTT.

The DNA of the CDR3 is TGTGCCAGCAGCTTGGGGGCATTGGTTAAAGCTTTCTTT. This codes for CASSLGALVKAFF. This chain joins TRBV5-6 and TRBJ1-1, with D hard to call. Trimming pared 0 bases from V and 9 bases from J, leaving 12 bases between. Per germline, CDR1 SGHDT and CDR2 YYEEEE. The CDR3 contains 13 residues. Filled out from reference TRBV5-6 and TRBJ1-1, the complete variable domain reads DAGVTQSPTHLIKTRGQQVTLRCSPKSGHDTVSWYQQALGQGPQFIFQYYEEEERQRGNFPDRFSGHQFPNYSSELNVNALLLGDSALYLCASSLGALVKAFFGQGTRLTVV.